This entry lists 15 T cell receptor beta chains sequenced from one sample in a study of immune cell composition in non-small cell lung cancer. Measured with immunoSEQ multiplex PCR; TCRdb has only the in-frame clones, and not every one. Among 2,000 to 2,500 clones listed, approximately 72% were seen once. What was sequenced was lung tumor tissue. The receptor source for this set is a human donor with non-small cell lung cancer.

The chain is built from TRBV5-1 and TRBJ2-7, with a weak D call TRBD1 (6 bases). Between the trimmed V and J ends, which lost 4 bases and 1 base, there was a span of 9 bases. The CDR3 loop spans 13 amino acids. Germline CDR1 reads SGHRS; CDR2 reads YFSETQ. The CDR3, as DNA: TGCGCCAGCAGCCCAGGGGATTCCTACGAGCAGTACTTC. The encoded protein is CASSPGDSYEQYF.

The CDR3 DNA reads TGCGCCGGCGGGACTAGGAGAGAGACCCAGTACTTC. Its translation is CAGGTRRETQYF. The J gene is TRBJ2-5, the V gene TRBV10-1; 8 bases are shared with TRBD2. This CDR3 is 12 amino acids long. CDR1 is WNHNN, CDR2 SYGVQD, per germline (reference sequence). The J segment lost 4 bases and the V segment lost 11 bases, leaving 6 bases of the junction unmatched.

The sample holds one count of this clone. The chain couples TRBV27 to TRBJ2-3; possibly TRBD2 for D (6 bases). The CDR3 contains 16 residues. Trimming left V 3 bases short and J 0 bases short, with 13 bases between. Germline CDR1 and CDR2: MNHEY and SMNVEV (reference sequence). The CDR3 region is CASSFRLDSSTDTQYF. DNA of the CDR3: TGTGCCAGCAGTTTTCGACTAGACTCTAGCACAGATACGCAGTATTTT.

The rearrangement joins TRBV5-1 to TRBJ2-1; 9 bases fit TRBD2. Germline V gives CDR1 SGHRS, CDR2 YFSETQ. The CDR3 contains 15 residues. V lost 3 bases, J lost 6 bases, and 7 bases stayed unmatched. CDR3 sequence reads: CASSWTSALINEQFF. CDR3 nucleotide sequence: TGCGCCAGCAGCTGGACTAGCGCGCTAATCAATGAGCAGTTCTTC.

This clone was counted a few times. This chain connects TRBV27 to TRBJ2-2, with D possibly being TRBD1 (5 bases). Germline V lookup: CDR1 MNHEY, CDR2 SMNVEV (reference sequence). This CDR3 comprises 16 residues. V was pared by 5 bases and J by 5 bases, with 18 bases between. The chain's CDR3 is CASSPAQDLGTGELFF. The CDR3 DNA reads TGTGCCAGCAGTCCAGCACAGGACCTTGGGACCGGGGAGCTGTTTTTT.

The chain has TRBV7-2 and TRBJ2-5, with 11 bases identical to TRBD2. J gave up 5 bases and V 5 bases, and 7 bases lay outside the gene matches. CDR1 and CDR2 (germline): SGHTA, FQGNSA. The CDR3 is 15 residues long. Here the CDR3 DNA reads TGTGCCAGCAGCCCTAGCGGGGGGTCGGGTGAGACCCAGTACTTC. It codes for CASSPSGGSGETQYF. The variable domain in full, with the rest retrieved from reference TRBV7-2 and TRBJ2-5, is GAGVSQSPSNKVTEKGKDVELRCDPISGHTALYWYRQSLGQGLEFLIYFQGNSAPDKSGLPSDRFSAERTGGSVSTLTIQRTQQEDSAVYLCASSPSGGSGETQYFGPGTRLLVL.

The chain links TRBV18 to TRBJ2-5; TRBD2 matches at 11 bases. Germline CDR1 KGHSH, CDR2 LQKENI. With V trimmed by 6 bases and J by 8 bases, 5 bases remained unmatched. This CDR3 spans 13 amino acids. The CDR3 sequence: CASSPGLADTQYF. Here the CDR3 DNA reads TGTGCCAGCTCCCCGGGACTAGCGGACACCCAGTACTTC.

The V and J genes are TRBV6-6 and TRBJ2-1; D gene ambiguous. Germline loops: CDR1 MNHNY, CDR2 SVGAGI (reference sequence). The V end lost 8 bases, the J end lost 0 bases, and 8 bases lay between the germline ends. The CDR3 spans 13 residues. CDR3 sequence: CASSRDSYNEQFF. CDR3 DNA sequence: TGTGCCAGCTCGAGAGACTCCTACAATGAGCAGTTCTTC.

The V and J genes are TRBV7-2 and TRBJ2-1; 13 bases are a match to TRBD2. Germline CDR1 SGHTA, CDR2 FQGNSA. The CDR3 extends over 15 amino acids. Losses at the gene ends were 4 bases for V and 6 bases for J; bases not matched to a gene: 3. This CDR3 reads CASSSGLAGINEQFF. As DNA, the CDR3 is TGTGCCAGCAGCTCGGGACTAGCGGGGATCAATGAGCAGTTCTTC.

The V gene is TRBV5-1, the J gene TRBJ2-2; D might be TRBD1 (5 bases). Germline CDR1 and CDR2: SGHRS and YFSETQ. Trimming pared 0 bases from V and 6 bases from J, leaving 15 bases between. The CDR3 length is 16 residues. CDR3 coding DNA: TGCGCCAGCAGCTTGGGATCGATCAGGGCGGCCGGGGAGCTGTTTTTT. Translated, it gives CASSLGSIRAAGELFF.

The rearrangement uses TRBV15 and TRBJ1-1; 10 bases are a match to TRBD1. The CDR3 loop spans 15 amino acids. Trimming took 2 bases from V and 6 from J; bases not matched to a gene: 6. Germline V CDR1 and CDR2: LNHNV, YYDKDF (reference sequence). The CDR3 region is CATSRTPGQGSEAFF. The CDR3 nucleotides are TGTGCCACCAGCAGAACACCGGGACAGGGGTCTGAAGCTTTCTTT.

This clone was counted a few times. The chain has TRBV5-5 and TRBJ1-4; D uncertain. V lost 3 bases and J lost 5, with 5 bases in between. The germline gives CDR1 SGHKS, CDR2 YYEKEE (reference sequence). The CDR3 runs 12 residues. The CDR3 bases are TGTGCCAGCAGCTCATTCAATGAAAAACTGTTTTTT. Translating it yields CASSSFNEKLFF.

The V call is TRBV5-1, the J call TRBJ1-1, with D perhaps TRBD1 (6 bases). The V end lost 4 bases, the J end lost 1 base, and 14 bases lay between the germline ends. This CDR3 has 15 amino acids. Per the germline V gene, CDR1 is SGHRS and CDR2 is YFSETQ. The CDR3 DNA reads TGCGCCAGCAGCCTAGGCGCGACAGGGAACACTGAAGCTTTCTTT. Residues: CASSLGATGNTEAFF. Combining the CDR3 with reference TRBV5-1 and TRBJ1-1 gives the whole variable domain KAGVTQTPRYLIKTRGQQVTLSCSPISGHRSVSWYQQTPGQGLQFLFEYFSETQRNKGNFPGRFSGRQFSNSRSEMNVSTLELGDSALYLCASSLGATGNTEAFFGQGTRLTVV.

This chain connects TRBV18 to TRBJ1-1; 9 positions agree with TRBD1. The CDR3 runs 15 residues. CDR1 KGHSH and CDR2 LQKENI come from the germline V gene. J was trimmed by 3 bases and V by 2 bases; bases with no gene match: 4. DNA of the CDR3: TGTGCCAGCTCACCATTACAGGGGGCGGACACTGAAGCTTTCTTT. Residues: CASSPLQGADTEAFF.

CDR3 region: CASSSRSPSTEAFF. In DNA form, the CDR3 reads TGTGCCAGCAGCTCCCGTTCCCCGTCGACTGAAGCTTTCTTT. The chain links TRBV7-2 to TRBJ1-1; D is ambiguous. Germline V lookup: CDR1 SGHTA, CDR2 FQGNSA. The CDR3 has 14 amino acids. V lost 4 bases to trimming and J lost 5 bases, with 14 bases between them.